This TCR beta chain originates from a study of T cells after yellow fever vaccination. Findings and caveats of the study: Bulk-population clonotypes that are abundant could appear as contaminants in FACS-sorted repertoires. When the response was secondary, it was weaker but reached its peak faster, day 5 versus 15. Boosting was followed by the reappearance of most primary-vaccination clones (approximately 95% CD4, 88% CD8).

After removal of 1 base from V and 3 bases from J, the junction contained 8 bases not matched to a gene. This CDR3 comprises 18 residues. Germline V gene sequence: CDR1 SGHAT, CDR2 FQDESV (reference sequence). TCRdb reanalysed the 5' RACE reads using MiXCR and keeps one entry per CDR3 protein. The sample has about 550,000 distinct CDR3 sequences, about 19% seen once. A remark on this clonotype: The antigen remains unidentified.

The genes are TRBV11-1 and TRBJ2-1; 11 bases are shared with TRBD2. The clonotype was recovered from a young man who received the YFV17D yellow fever vaccine. The sample here was PBMCs, taken 15 days after the yellow fever booster vaccination. CDR3: CASSLVPQTSGVYNEQFF. The CDR3 coding sequence is TGTGCCAGCAGCTTAGTACCCCAGACTAGCGGGGTCTACAATGAGCAGTTCTTC.